These 30 T cell receptor beta chains share one sample of origin, sequenced in a study of immune cell composition in non-small cell lung cancer. Only in-frame clones appear in the TCRdb table, and some are missing; sequencing was by immunoSEQ multiplex PCR. The data contain more than 11,000 clones, approximately 81% of them singletons. The sequenced material came from lung tumor tissue. Receptor source: a human donor with non-small cell lung cancer.

The chain carries TRBV4-1 and TRBJ1-4, with D possibly TRBD1 on 5 matching bases. V was shortened by 1 base and J by 7 bases, with 13 bases between the two germline ends. The CDR3 totals 15 residues. In germline, CDR1 is MGHRA, CDR2 YSYEKL. CDR3 protein: CASSQGRGVGEKLFF. The CDR3 bases are TGCGCCAGCAGCCAAGGTCGGGGGGTCGGTGAAAAACTGTTTTTT.

This chain links TRBV28 with TRBJ2-1, with 8 nucleotides matching TRBD2. Germline V lookup: CDR1 MDHEN, CDR2 SYDVKM. The CDR3 runs to 15 residues. The J segment lost 7 bases and the V segment lost 2 bases, leaving 7 bases of the junction unmatched. The CDR3 spells CASSLPPGGPNEQFF. The CDR3 DNA is TGTGCCAGCAGTTTACCCCCGGGAGGGCCGAATGAGCAGTTCTTC.

V usage is TRBV5-6 and J usage is TRBJ2-7, with 14 nucleotides matching TRBD2. V gave up 4 bases and J gave up 11 bases; unmatched junction bases: 11. This CDR3 has 15 residues. Germline V CDR1 and CDR2: SGHDT, YYEEEE. Written as DNA, the CDR3 is TGTGCCAGCAGCGAGTTTCCGGGACTAGCGGGAGCTGAGTACTTC. Translating it yields CASSEFPGLAGAEYF. The full variable domain, rest sourced from reference TRBV5-6 and TRBJ2-7, is DAGVTQSPTHLIKTRGQQVTLRCSPKSGHDTVSWYQQALGQGPQFIFQYYEEEERQRGNFPDRFSGHQFPNYSSELNVNALLLGDSALYLCASSEFPGLAGAEYFGPGTRLTVT.

This chain links TRBV6-5 with TRBJ2-5; D gene uncertain. Germline V gene data show CDR1 as MNHEY and CDR2 as SVGAGI. Trimming removed 7 bases at V and 5 bases at J, with 11 bases between. There are 12 residues in the CDR3. The CDR3 reads CASIGNSETQYF. CDR3 in DNA: TGTGCCAGCATTGGGAATTCCGAGACCCAGTACTTC.

The chain links TRBV5-1 to TRBJ2-3; 7 positions match TRBD2. There are 15 residues in the CDR3. V gave up 1 base and J gave up 1 base; unmatched junction bases: 3. Germline V lookup: CDR1 SGHRS, CDR2 YFSETQ. The CDR3 is CASSLLAGGTDTQYF. Written as DNA, the CDR3 is TGCGCCAGCAGCTTGTTGGCGGGAGGCACAGATACGCAGTATTTT. Drawing the rest from reference TRBV5-1 and TRBJ2-3, the complete variable domain is KAGVTQTPRYLIKTRGQQVTLSCSPISGHRSVSWYQQTPGQGLQFLFEYFSETQRNKGNFPGRFSGRQFSNSRSEMNVSTLELGDSALYLCASSLLAGGTDTQYFGPGTRLTVL.

Of note for this clone: The junction departs from the called germline gene at one end, perhaps through a read error. The rearrangement uses TRBV20-1 and TRBJ2-3, with D unresolved. This CDR3 has 11 amino acids. Per the germline V gene, CDR1 is DFQATT and CDR2 is SNEGSKA (reference sequence). The DNA for the CDR3 is TGCAGTGCTACCTCTGAGCCTGACCATATATTT. Its translation: CSATSEPDHIF.

This clone has only one observation. The chain couples TRBV6-5 to TRBJ2-7; 9 bases are a match to TRBD2. Germline assignment: CDR1 MNHEY and CDR2 SVGAGI. CDR3 length: 15 amino acids. V lost 4 bases and J lost 0; bases outside the gene matches: 4. For the CDR3, the DNA is TGTGCCAGCAGTTCAGTTAGCGGGGGCTCCTACGAGCAGTACTTC. It yields the protein CASSSVSGGSYEQYF.

In its sample, this clone was seen a few times. The chain carries TRBV7-9 and TRBJ1-2; tentative D call: TRBD1 (6 bases). This CDR3 spans 14 amino acids. Germline loops: CDR1 SEHNR, CDR2 FQNEAQ (reference sequence). Trimming left V 1 base short and J 1 base short, with 7 bases between. This chain's CDR3 is CASSLGQVNYGYTF. The CDR3 DNA follows: TGTGCCAGCAGCTTAGGACAGGTTAACTATGGCTACACCTTC.

This clone was observed once. The genes are TRBV18 and TRBJ2-1; TRBD2 agrees at 10 bases. V gave up 1 base and J gave up 4 bases; unmatched junction bases: 1. The CDR3 loop spans 15 amino acids. The germline gives CDR1 KGHSH, CDR2 LQKENI. Written as DNA, the CDR3 is TGTGCCAGCTCACCACAGCGGGAGGGTTACAATGAGCAGTTCTTC. This codes for CASSPQREGYNEQFF.

The chain is built from TRBV28 and TRBJ1-5, with D possibly TRBD1 on 5 matching bases. Trimming stripped 3 bases from V and 6 bases from J, with 15 bases between. The CDR3 is 15 residues long. The germline V gene has CDR1 MDHEN and CDR2 SYDVKM. CDR3 DNA: TGTGCCAGCAGTTTGAGTCAGGGAGGACGTCAGCCCCAGCATTTT. This translates into CASSLSQGGRQPQHF. Drawing the rest from reference TRBV28 and TRBJ1-5, the complete variable domain is DVKVTQSSRYLVKRTGEKVFLECVQDMDHENMFWYRQDPGLGLRLIYFSYDVKMKEKGDIPEGYSVSREKKERFSLILESASTNQTSMYLCASSLSQGGRQPQHFGDGTRLSIL.

The chain has TRBV7-8 and TRBJ2-1; D perhaps matches TRBD1 (6 bases). The germline V gene has CDR1 SGHVS and CDR2 FQNEAQ. Trimming removed 4 bases at V and 1 base at J, with 17 bases between. The CDR3 spans 17 residues. CDR3 nucleotides: TGTGCCAGCAGCTCCCCGTGGACAGTTAAGTCCTACAATGAGCAGTTCTTC. Its translation is CASSSPWTVKSYNEQFF.

The V and J genes are TRBV19 and TRBJ2-7; maybe TRBD2 (5 bases). The CDR3 spans 12 residues. Germline loops: CDR1 LNHDA, CDR2 SQIVND (reference sequence). V lost 3 bases and J 6 bases, leaving 9 bases between the germline ends. CDR3 sequence: CASSMGGGEQYF. The CDR3 DNA follows: TGTGCCAGTAGTATGGGTGGAGGCGAGCAGTACTTC.

The sample holds a few counts of this clone. The J gene is TRBJ1-6, the V gene TRBV6-5; a possible D gene is TRBD1 (5 bases). The V end was cut by 5 bases, the J end by 1 base, with 9 bases between. CDR3 length: 15 amino acids. From germline, CDR1 is MNHEY and CDR2 SVGAGI. CDR3 sequence: CASSVRDSYNSPLHF. The CDR3 DNA reads TGTGCCAGCAGTGTCAGGGATTCCTATAATTCACCCCTCCACTTT.

This clone occurred a few times. The gene calls are TRBV27 and TRBJ1-1; 12 bases agree with TRBD1. The V gene's germline CDR1 is MNHEY and CDR2 SMNVEV (reference sequence). The length of the CDR3 is 17 residues. V shed 3 bases, J shed 5 bases, and the junction held 10 bases outside the gene matches. CDR3 in DNA: TGTGCCAGCAGTTTCATCGGGACAGGGGGCGCGAGGACTGAAGCTTTCTTT. Protein sequence: CASSFIGTGGARTEAFF.

The gene calls are TRBV7-9 and TRBJ1-6; D remains unclear. Per the germline V gene, CDR1 is SEHNR and CDR2 is FQNEAQ (reference sequence). The V end lost 5 bases, the J end lost 7 bases, and 12 bases lay between the germline ends. The CDR3 runs 14 residues. The CDR3 sequence: CASSPISGNSPLHF. CDR3 nucleotides: TGTGCCAGCAGCCCGATTTCGGGGAATTCACCCCTCCACTTT.

This chain links TRBV27 with TRBJ2-1; 8 bases agree with TRBD2. This CDR3 region has 17 residues. After removal of 6 bases from V and 4 bases from J, the junction contained 14 bases not matched to a gene. Germline V gene data show CDR1 as MNHEY and CDR2 as SMNVEV (reference sequence). DNA of the CDR3: TGTGCCAGCAGGTACCAGACAAGCGGGAGCGCTTACAATGAGCAGTTCTTC. Protein sequence: CASRYQTSGSAYNEQFF.

The chain couples TRBV1 to TRBJ2-3; TRBD2 is the table's D call and was not checked against the DNA. TRBV1 is termed a pseudogene. This CDR3 spans 14 amino acids. As DNA, the CDR3 is TGCACCAGCAGCCAAGATCCGGGGGTAGATACGCAGTATTTT. This sequence encodes CTSSQDPGVDTQYF.

The chain combines TRBV6-5 with TRBJ1-1; D is perhaps TRBD1 (6 bases). Trimming left V 2 bases short and J 5 bases short, with 9 bases between. Germline lookup yields CDR1 MNHEY and CDR2 SVGAGI. The CDR3 loop spans 13 amino acids. CDR3 region: CASSYMRGTEAFF. CDR3 in DNA: TGTGCCAGCAGTTACATGAGGGGGACTGAAGCTTTCTTT.

The sample holds a few counts of this clone. The V and J genes are TRBV7-9 and TRBJ1-1; TRBD1 might be the D (6 bases). V gave up 8 bases and J gave up 7 bases, with 17 bases separating them. CDR3 length: 13 amino acids. Germline loops: CDR1 SEHNR, CDR2 FQNEAQ (reference sequence). The CDR3 loop reads CASENEGDREAFF. CDR3 in DNA: TGTGCCAGCGAGAATGAGGGGGACCGTGAAGCTTTCTTT.

The chain carries TRBV30 and TRBJ2-2, with D unresolved. CDR3 length equals 12 residues. The germline gives CDR1 GTSNPN, CDR2 SVGIG (reference sequence). The V gene lost 2 bases and the J gene lost 7 bases, with 8 bases spanning the gap. The DNA of the CDR3 is TGTGCCTGGAGTTGGAGTAACGGGGAGCTGTTTTTT. Its protein product is CAWSWSNGELFF.

This clone came up once. One end of the junction fails to match germline, which may point to a read error. The rearrangement links TRBV2 to TRBJ1-5; the D is unclear. This CDR3 has 17 amino acids. The germline gives CDR1 SNHLY, CDR2 FYNNEI. The CDR3, as DNA: TGTGCCAGCAGAGAAGGTATGGCGCAAATGAGCAATCAGCCCCAGCATTTT. Translation: CASREGMAQMSNQPQHF.

This chain links TRBV9 with TRBJ2-2, with D unclear. The V end was cut by 0 bases, the J end by 0 bases, with 9 bases between. The CDR3 has 16 residues. CDR1 is SGDLS, CDR2 YYNGEE, per germline. The CDR3 loop reads CASSVGTLANTGELFF. For the CDR3, the DNA is TGTGCCAGCAGCGTAGGAACCCTCGCGAACACCGGGGAGCTGTTTTTT.

The J gene is TRBJ1-2, the V gene TRBV6-1, with TRBD1 as a possible D gene (6 bases). This CDR3 spans 12 amino acids. V shed 2 bases and J shed 6 bases, with 7 bases lying between them. CDR1 is MNHNS and CDR2 is SASEGT in the germline V gene. CDR3 sequence (DNA): TGTGCCAGCAGTGAAACAGGGCATGGCTACACCTTC. It yields the protein CASSETGHGYTF.

The chain carries TRBV27 and TRBJ1-1, with unresolved D. V lost 5 bases and J 4 bases, leaving 11 bases between the germline ends. Germline assignment: CDR1 MNHEY and CDR2 SMNVEV (reference sequence). This CDR3 contains 13 residues. The CDR3 loop reads CASSPQLATEAFF. CDR3 in DNA: TGTGCCAGCAGTCCCCAATTGGCCACTGAAGCTTTCTTT.

The V gene is TRBV5-1, the J gene TRBJ1-6; 7 bases are shared with TRBD1. Germline-derived CDR1 and CDR2 are SGHRS and YFSETQ. The V segment lost 5 bases and the J segment 1 base; nucleotides outside the gene matches: 3. The CDR3 sequence is 15 residues long. DNA for the CDR3: TGCGCCAGCAGTACACAGGGGTCCTATAATTCACCCCTCCACTTT. Encoded protein: CASSTQGSYNSPLHF. Full variable domain (outside the CDR3, taken from reference TRBV5-1 and TRBJ1-6): KAGVTQTPRYLIKTRGQQVTLSCSPISGHRSVSWYQQTPGQGLQFLFEYFSETQRNKGNFPGRFSGRQFSNSRSEMNVSTLELGDSALYLCASSTQGSYNSPLHFGNGTRLTVT.

By its share, this clone is medium-sized. The chain joins TRBV2 to TRBJ2-5, with TRBD2 matching 13 bases. Germline-derived CDR1 and CDR2 are SNHLY and FYNNEI. J gave up 2 bases and V 1 base, and 13 bases lay outside the gene matches. The CDR3 has 20 amino acids. The CDR3: CASSEEEGGTSGVKQETQYF. In DNA, the CDR3 is TGTGCCAGCAGTGAAGAAGAGGGCGGGACTAGCGGGGTTAAACAAGAGACCCAGTACTTC.

This sequence joins TRBV28 and TRBJ2-1, with D possibly being TRBD2 (6 bases). CDR3 length equals 11 residues. Germline CDR1 MDHEN, CDR2 SYDVKM. V gave up 6 bases and J gave up 15 bases, with 15 bases separating them. The CDR3, as DNA: TGTGCCAGCAGACTCCTAGCGCTTCCGTTCTTC. Protein: CASRLLALPFF.

This clone was counted a single time. The gene calls are TRBV11-2 and TRBJ2-5; D might be TRBD1 or TRBD2, each matching 6 bases. Germline CDR1 and CDR2: SGHAT and FQNNGV. Between the trimmed V and J ends, which lost 0 bases and 2 bases, there was a span of 10 bases. This CDR3 contains 15 residues. The CDR3 protein is CASSLDGGLQETQYF. The CDR3 region has the DNA TGTGCCAGCAGCTTAGACGGGGGCCTACAAGAGACCCAGTACTTC. The full variable domain, completed using reference TRBV11-2 and TRBJ2-5, is EAGVAQSPRYKIIEKRQSVAFWCNPISGHATLYWYQQILGQGPKLLIQFQNNGVVDDSQLPKDRFSAERLKGVDSTLKIQPAKLEDSAVYLCASSLDGGLQETQYFGPGTRLLVL.

This sequence joins TRBV18 and TRBJ1-1; D unresolved. The CDR3 is 12 amino acids. CDR1 KGHSH and CDR2 LQKENI come from the germline V gene. Trimming removed 3 bases at V and 2 bases at J, with 4 bases between. This chain's CDR3 is CASSPANTEAFF. Here the CDR3 DNA reads TGTGCCAGCTCACCCGCCAACACTGAAGCTTTCTTT.

The rearrangement joins TRBV7-2 to TRBJ2-5, with unresolved D. V lost 1 base and J 7 bases, leaving 10 bases between the germline ends. The CDR3 consists of 13 residues. Germline loops: CDR1 SGHTA, CDR2 FQGNSA. The CDR3 loop is CASSLGLSVTQYF. CDR3 DNA: TGTGCCAGCAGCTTAGGTCTCAGCGTGACCCAGTACTTC.